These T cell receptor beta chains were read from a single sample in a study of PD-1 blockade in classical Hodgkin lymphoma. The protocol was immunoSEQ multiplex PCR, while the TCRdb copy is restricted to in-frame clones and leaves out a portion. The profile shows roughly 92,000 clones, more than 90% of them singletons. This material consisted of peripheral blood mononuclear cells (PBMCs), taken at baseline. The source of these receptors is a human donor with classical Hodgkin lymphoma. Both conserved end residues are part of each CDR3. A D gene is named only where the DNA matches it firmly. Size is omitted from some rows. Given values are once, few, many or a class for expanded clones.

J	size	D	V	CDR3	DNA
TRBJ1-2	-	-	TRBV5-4	CASSFPRGPNYGYTF	TGTGCCAGCAGCTTCCCAAGGGGCCCAAACTATGGCTACACCTTC
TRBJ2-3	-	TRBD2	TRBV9	CASSTRQTIASGYGDTQYF	TGTGCCAGCAGCACCCGACAGACCATCGCTAGCGGTTATGGGGATACGCAGTATTTT
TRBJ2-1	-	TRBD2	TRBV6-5	CASSYSSLAGSTEQFF	TGTGCCAGCAGTTACTCCTCACTAGCGGGATCGACTGAGCAGTTCTTC
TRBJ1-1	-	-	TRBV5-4	CASSWGGMNTEAFF	TGTGCCAGCTCCTGGGGGGGGATGAACACTGAAGCTTTCTTT
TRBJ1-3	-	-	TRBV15	CATSRDRGSGNTIYF	TGTGCCACCAGCAGAGATCGGGGCTCTGGAAACACCATATATTTT
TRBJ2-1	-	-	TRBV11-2	CASSLDNTGYNEQFF	TGTGCCAGCAGCTTAGATAATACCGGGTACAATGAGCAGTTCTTC
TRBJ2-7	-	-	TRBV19	CASSRNRGLIYEQYF	TGTGCCAGTAGTAGAAACCGGGGCCTCATATACGAGCAGTACTTC
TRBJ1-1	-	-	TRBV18	CASSAARGGKNTEAFF	TGTGCCAGCTCCGCCGCTCGGGGTGGGAAGAACACTGAAGCTTTCTTT
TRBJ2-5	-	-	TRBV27	CASGATGQETQYF	TGTGCCAGCGGTGCGACAGGACAAGAGACCCAGTACTTC
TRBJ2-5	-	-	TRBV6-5	CASRGKWTQYF	TGTGCCAGCAGGGGGAAGTGGACCCAGTACTTC
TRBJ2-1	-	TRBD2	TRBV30	CAWSPGLVGFDEQFF	TGTGCCTGGAGTCCGGGACTAGTGGGTTTCGATGAGCAGTTCTTC
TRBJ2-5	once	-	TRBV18	CASSPKDRGGETQYF	TGTGCCAGCTCACCCAAAGACAGGGGAGGGGAGACCCAGTACTTC
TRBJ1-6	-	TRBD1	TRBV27	CASSLIQGDNSPLHF	TGTGCCAGCAGTTTAATACAGGGGGACAATTCACCCCTCCACTTT
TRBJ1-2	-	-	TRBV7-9	CASSSSLGGYGYTF	TGTGCCAGCAGCTCTTCCCTAGGGGGCTATGGCTACACCTTC
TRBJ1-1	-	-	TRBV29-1	CSVGPGVWGAFF	TGCAGCGTTGGACCGGGGGTGTGGGGAGCTTTCTTT
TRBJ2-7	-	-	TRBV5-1	CASSRLADSYEQYF	TGCGCCAGCAGCAGATTAGCGGACTCCTACGAGCAGTACTTC
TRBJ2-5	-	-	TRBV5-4	CASSLASSLQTQYF	TGTGCCAGCAGCTTGGCCTCTAGCTTGCAGACCCAGTACTTC
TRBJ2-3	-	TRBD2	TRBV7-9	CASSLLAGADTQYF	TGTGCCAGCAGCTTACTAGCGGGAGCAGATACGCAGTATTTT
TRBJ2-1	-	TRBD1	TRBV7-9	CASSPRTGLNYNEQFF	TGTGCCAGCAGCCCGAGGACAGGATTGAACTACAATGAGCAGTTCTTC
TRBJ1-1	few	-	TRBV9	CASSVASAGEVEAFF	TGTGCCAGCAGCGTAGCATCGGCCGGCGAGGTTGAAGCTTTCTTT
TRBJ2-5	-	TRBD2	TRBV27	CASSLSPWTRSGETQYF	TGTGCCAGCAGTTTATCACCCTGGACTAGATCCGGGGAGACCCAGTACTTC
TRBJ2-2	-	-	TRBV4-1	CASSQDPSPGELFF	TGCGCCAGCAGCCAAGATCCATCTCCCGGGGAGCTGTTTTTT
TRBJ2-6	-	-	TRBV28	CASSRPRGRPGANVLTF	TGTGCCAGCAGCCGCCCCAGAGGTAGGCCTGGGGCCAACGTCCTGACTTTC
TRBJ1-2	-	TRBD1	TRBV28	CASSYGTGQDYGYTF	TGTGCCAGCAGTTATGGGACAGGGCAGGACTATGGCTACACCTTC
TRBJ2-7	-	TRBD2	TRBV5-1	CASSLRTSGDYEQYF	TGCGCCAGCAGCTTACGGACTAGCGGAGATTACGAGCAGTACTTC
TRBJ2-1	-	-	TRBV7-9	CASSLAFDEQFF	TGTGCCAGCAGCTTAGCATTCGATGAGCAGTTCTTC
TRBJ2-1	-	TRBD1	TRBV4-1	CASGRGLYNEQFF	TGCGCCAGCGGCAGGGGGCTTTACAATGAGCAGTTCTTC
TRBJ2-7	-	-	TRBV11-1	CASSGRGSSHNYEQYF	TGTGCCAGCAGCGGTAGAGGCTCCAGCCATAACTACGAGCAGTACTTC
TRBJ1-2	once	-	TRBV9	CASSPRPYTF	TGTGCCAGCAGCCCCCGCCCATACACCTTC
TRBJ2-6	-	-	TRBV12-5	CASGLVDFTGANVLTF	TGTGCTAGTGGTTTGGTTGACTTTACTGGGGCCAACGTCCTGACTTTC
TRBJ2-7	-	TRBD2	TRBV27	CASSPGLAGAHEQYF	TGTGCCAGCAGCCCCGGACTAGCGGGAGCCCACGAGCAGTACTTC
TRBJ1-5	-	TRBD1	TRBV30	CAWGPGQGGKQPQHF	TGTGCCTGGGGACCCGGACAGGGGGGGAAGCAGCCCCAGCATTTT
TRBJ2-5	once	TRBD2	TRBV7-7	CASSLAGGRQETQYF	TGTGCTAGCAGCTTAGCGGGGGGCCGCCAAGAGACCCAGTACTTC
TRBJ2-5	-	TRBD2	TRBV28	CASSPPGLAGVGETQYF	TGTGCCAGCAGCCCCCCGGGACTAGCGGGAGTCGGAGAGACCCAGTACTTC
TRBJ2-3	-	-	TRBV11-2	CASSRNTGSTDTQYF	TGTGCCAGCAGCCGTAATACGGGGAGCACAGATACGCAGTATTTT
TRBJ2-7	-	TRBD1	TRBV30	CAWSVGQGLNEQYF	TGTGCCTGGAGTGTGGGACAGGGGTTGAACGAGCAGTACTTC
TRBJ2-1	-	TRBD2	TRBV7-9	CASSLEVSGRFSQFF	TGTGCCAGCAGCTTAGAGGTTAGCGGGAGGTTCTCTCAGTTCTTC
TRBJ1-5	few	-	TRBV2	CASSADGNQPQHF	TGTGCCAGCAGTGCCGACGGTAATCAGCCCCAGCATTTT
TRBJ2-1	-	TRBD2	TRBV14	CASSQGRASGVNEQFF	TGTGCCAGCAGCCAAGGTCGGGCTAGCGGGGTGAATGAGCAGTTCTTC
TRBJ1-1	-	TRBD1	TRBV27	CASSFPNYRGARAFF	TGTGCCAGCAGTTTCCCGAACTACAGGGGAGCGAGAGCTTTCTTT
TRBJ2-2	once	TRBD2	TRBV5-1	CASSSGLAAVETGELFF	TGCGCCAGCAGCTCTGGACTAGCGGCTGTAGAAACCGGGGAGCTGTTTTTT
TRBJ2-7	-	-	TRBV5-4	CASSLLGGVFSYEQYF	TGTGCCAGCAGCTTGTTGGGCGGGGTCTTCTCCTACGAGCAGTACTTC
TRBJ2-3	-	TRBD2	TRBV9	CASSVSMTSENTDTQYF	TGTGCCAGCAGCGTATCTATGACTAGCGAAAACACAGATACGCAGTATTTT
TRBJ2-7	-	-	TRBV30	CAWIAGSSYEQYF	TGTGCCTGGATAGCCGGGAGCTCCTACGAGCAGTACTTC
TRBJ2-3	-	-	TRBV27	CASSLWGDVKGDTQYF	TGTGCCAGCAGTTTATGGGGGGACGTAAAAGGAGATACGCAGTATTTT
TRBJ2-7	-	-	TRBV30	CAWQGLYTYEQYF	TGTGCCTGGCAGGGACTTTACACCTACGAGCAGTACTTC
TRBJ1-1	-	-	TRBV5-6	CASSSTMRAEAFF	TGTGCCAGCAGCTCGACAATGCGGGCTGAAGCTTTCTTT
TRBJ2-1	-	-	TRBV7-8	CASSLIGLGSYNEQFF	TGTGCCAGCAGCTTAATTGGCCTTGGGTCGTACAATGAGCAGTTCTTC
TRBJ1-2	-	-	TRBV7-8	CASSLSTGYGYTF	TGTGCCAGCAGCTTATCTACAGGCTATGGCTACACCTTC
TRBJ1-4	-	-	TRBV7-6	CASSFDANEKLFF	TGTGCCAGCAGCTTTGATGCTAATGAAAAACTGTTTTTT
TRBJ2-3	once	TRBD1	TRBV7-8	CASSIQGGTDTQYF	TGTGCCAGCAGCATACAGGGGGGCACAGATACGCAGTATTTT
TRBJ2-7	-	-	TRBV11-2	CASSGDNYEQYF	TGTGCCAGCAGCGGAGACAACTACGAGCAGTACTTC
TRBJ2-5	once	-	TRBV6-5	CASSYGGLETQYF	TGTGCCAGCAGTTACGGAGGGTTGGAGACCCAGTACTTC
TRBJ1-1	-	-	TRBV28	CASSLHPLGNTEAFF	TGTGCCAGCAGTTTACACCCCTTAGGGAACACTGAAGCTTTCTTT
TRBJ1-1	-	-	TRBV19	CASSIPGLSGEAFF	TGTGCCAGTAGTATCCCGGGGCTTTCTGGTGAAGCTTTCTTT
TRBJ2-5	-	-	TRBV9	CASSVDAVTETQYF	TGTGCCAGCAGCGTAGATGCAGTTACGGAGACCCAGTACTTC
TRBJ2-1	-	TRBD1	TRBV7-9	CASSLGGQGAGSRDEQFF	TGTGCCAGCAGCTTAGGTGGTCAGGGGGCGGGGTCCAGGGATGAGCAGTTCTTC
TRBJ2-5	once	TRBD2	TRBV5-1	CASSGLAGAGETQYF	TGCGCCAGCAGCGGACTAGCGGGAGCAGGGGAGACCCAGTACTTC
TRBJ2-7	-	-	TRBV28	CASSSPLGFYEQYF	TGTGCCAGCAGTTCGCCTTTGGGGTTCTACGAGCAGTACTTC
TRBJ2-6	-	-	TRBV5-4	CASSFFGNVLTF	TGTGCCAGCAGCTTTTTCGGTAACGTCCTGACTTTC